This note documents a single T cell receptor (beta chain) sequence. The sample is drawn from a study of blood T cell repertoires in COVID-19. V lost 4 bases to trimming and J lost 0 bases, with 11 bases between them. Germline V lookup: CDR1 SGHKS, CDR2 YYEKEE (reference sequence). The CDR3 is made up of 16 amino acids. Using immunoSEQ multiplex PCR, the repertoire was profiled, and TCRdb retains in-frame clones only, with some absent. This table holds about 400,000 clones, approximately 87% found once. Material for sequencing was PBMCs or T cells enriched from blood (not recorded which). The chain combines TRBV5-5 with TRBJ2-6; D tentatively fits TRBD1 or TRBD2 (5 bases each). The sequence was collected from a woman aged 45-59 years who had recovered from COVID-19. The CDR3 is CASSLGPSSGANVLTF. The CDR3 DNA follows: TGTGCCAGCAGCCTGGGACCTAGCTCTGGGGCCAACGTCCTGACTTTC.